Below, 6 T cell receptor beta chains from the same sample are listed, as sequenced in a study of blood T cell repertoires in COVID-19 (dated by TCRdb to 2020 to 2021). The method was the immunoSEQ multiplex PCR assay. TCRdb took over this immuneACCESS table, retaining in-frame rearrangements with V and J assigned. Such tables are incomplete; in checked studies, under half of the missing clones stem from an unresolved V gene, and the remainder is unexplained. Present in this sample are some 180,000 clones, around 80% of which were seen just once. The leading ten clones occupy around 13% of the sample. Sample: peripheral blood. Every receptor here comes from a human donor in a cohort sampled during active COVID-19.

This clone showed up many times. V gene TRBV28 combines with J gene TRBJ2-1, with 8 bases that match TRBD2. The germline gives CDR1 MDHEN, CDR2 SYDVKM. V lost 6 bases and J lost 6; bases outside the gene matches: 7. This CDR3 contains 14 residues. CDR3 loop: CASRAGTRANEQFF. CDR3 DNA sequence: TGTGCCAGCAGGGCCGGGACTAGAGCCAATGAGCAGTTCTTC.

V and J are TRBV3-1 (or the pseudogene TRBV3-2) and TRBJ1-4; 12 positions match TRBD1. In germline, CDR1 is LGHDT, CDR2 YNNKEL (reference sequence). The CDR3 is 17 amino acids. J gave up 6 bases and V 4 bases, and 9 bases lay outside the gene matches. The DNA for the CDR3 is TGTGCCAGCAGCCGGCGGGACAGGGGGCTGAGGCATGAAAAACTGTTTTTT. Protein: CASSRRDRGLRHEKLFF.

The V gene is TRBV30, the J gene TRBJ1-2; 10 nucleotides match TRBD1. The CDR3 spans 16 residues. V trimming: 5 bases; J trimming: 4 bases; junction bases outside the gene matches: 13. Germline lookup yields CDR1 GTSNPN and CDR2 SVGIG (reference sequence). CDR3 residues: CAWLGTGEGNFYGYTF. CDR3 DNA: TGTGCCTGGTTGGGGACAGGGGAAGGGAACTTCTATGGCTACACCTTC.

This clone has only a few counts. The rearrangement joins TRBV7-9 to TRBJ2-7; 13 bases match TRBD2. Germline V gene sequence: CDR1 SEHNR, CDR2 FQNEAQ (reference sequence). J lost 3 bases, V lost 1 base, and 6 bases had no gene match. The CDR3 runs to 17 residues. This CDR3 reads CASSLELGLAGFYEQYF. The CDR3 bases are TGTGCCAGCAGCTTAGAACTGGGACTAGCGGGATTCTACGAGCAGTACTTC. Using reference TRBV7-9 and TRBJ2-7 for the parts outside the CDR3, the full variable domain is DTGVSQNPRHKITKRGQNVTFRCDPISEHNRLYWYRQTLGQGPEFLTYFQNEAQLEKSRLLSDRFSAERPKGSFSTLEIQRTEQGDSAMYLCASSLELGLAGFYEQYFGPGTRLTVT.

The chain combines TRBV5-1 with TRBJ2-5; TRBD2 aligns across 10 bases. Trimming at V came to 4 bases and at J to 5 bases, leaving 8 bases not matched to a gene. Germline CDR1 SGHRS, CDR2 YFSETQ. This CDR3 is 15 amino acids long. CDR3 coding DNA: TGCGCCAGCAGCCCTTCCGGGACTAGCGTTGAGACCCAGTACTTC. Translated: CASSPSGTSVETQYF.

V gene TRBV6-1 combines with J gene TRBJ1-1, with TRBD1 identical over 7 bases. The CDR3 is 19 residues long. V was pared by 4 bases and J by 6 bases, with 23 bases of the junction left unmatched. Germline CDR1 is MNHNS and CDR2 is SASEGT. The CDR3 region has the DNA TGTGCCAGCAGTGTAAGACAAAGAGGGGGCGCGGTATCGTTCGCTGAAGCTTTCTTT. Protein product: CASSVRQRGGAVSFAEAFF.